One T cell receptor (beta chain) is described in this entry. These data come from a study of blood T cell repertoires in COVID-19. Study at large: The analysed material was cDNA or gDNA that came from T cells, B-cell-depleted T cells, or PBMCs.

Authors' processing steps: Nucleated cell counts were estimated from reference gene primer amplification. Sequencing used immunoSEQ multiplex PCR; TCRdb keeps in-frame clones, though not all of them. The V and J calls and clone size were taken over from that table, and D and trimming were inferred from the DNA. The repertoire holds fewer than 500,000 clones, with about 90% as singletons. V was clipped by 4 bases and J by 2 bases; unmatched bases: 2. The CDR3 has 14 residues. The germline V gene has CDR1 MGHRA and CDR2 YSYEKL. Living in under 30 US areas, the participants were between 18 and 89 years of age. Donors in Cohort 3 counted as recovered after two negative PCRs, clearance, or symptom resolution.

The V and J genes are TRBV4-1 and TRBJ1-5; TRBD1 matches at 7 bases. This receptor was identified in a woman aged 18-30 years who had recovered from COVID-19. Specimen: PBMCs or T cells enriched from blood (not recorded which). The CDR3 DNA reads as TGCGCCAGCAGCCGCGACAGGGGCAATCAGCCCCAGCATTTT. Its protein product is CASSRDRGNQPQHF.